The present T cell receptor (beta chain) was sequenced within a study of blood T cell repertoires in COVID-19. Study as a whole: Spain, Italy and the United States supplied samples that represented acute and convalescent COVID-19.

Sequenced by immunoSEQ multiplex PCR; TCRdb stores in-frame clones only, minus some. The sample includes over 80,000 clones, 70% to 90% of them seen just once. The CDR3 loop spans 14 amino acids. Germline CDR1 reads KGHSH; CDR2 reads LQKENI. V was clipped by 4 bases and J by 4 bases; unmatched bases: 5. The chain employs TRBV18 and TRBJ2-7; TRBD2 matches at 9 bases. Sequencing was done on a sample of peripheral blood. The clonotype originates from a human donor in a cohort sampled during active COVID-19. CDR3 in DNA: TGTGCCAGCTCACAAGCGGGAGGCGAGTACGAGCAGTACTTC. Its translation is CASSQAGGEYEQYF.